This T cell receptor (beta chain) was captured by sequencing in a study of T-cell reconstitution after alpha-beta-depleted transplantation in children. In the case of this clonotype: The antigen remains undetermined.

The TCRbeta library was prepared with unique molecular identifiers. TCRdb re-derived calls from the PCR reads in MiXCR, one entry per CDR3 protein. The sample holds 500,000 to 600,000 distinct CDR3 sequences, 25% to 30% seen once. The CDR3 contains 12 residues. From germline, CDR1 is ENHRY and CDR2 SYGVKD. Trimming shortened V by 7 bases and J by 6 bases, and 12 bases separated the two germline ends. Overall study results and limits: Approximately two months post-transplant, alpha-beta T cells reportedly originated from several hundred expanded graft clones.

This receptor was identified in a boy less than two years old with Wiskott-Aldrich syndrome, due to receive a stem cell transplant. The rearrangement joins TRBV10-3 to TRBJ1-2; a possible D gene is TRBD1 (6 bases). The sample was PBMCs, taken before TCRalphabeta/CD19-depleted stem cell transplant. The CDR3 DNA reads TGTGCCATCAATGCAGGGGACCATGGCTACACCTTC. Its translation: CAINAGDHGYTF.